The rows below give T cell receptor beta chains drawn from one sample of a study of blood T cells in healthy people across ages. TCRdb re-called the 5' RACE reads through MiXCR, storing one row per CDR3 protein. The data show about 1.4 million distinct CDR3 sequences, roughly 60% seen once. The sequenced sample was blood. The receptors come from a man between 18 and 29 years old in good health. Each CDR3 is given with its conserved first and last residue. The D gene is left open where the match is weak. The size of a clone is reported for some rows only, either as once, few or many, or as a class for expanded clones.

d_gene: NA; j_gene: TRBJ2-7; abundance: NA; v_gene: TRBV6-5; CDR3nt: TGTGCCAGCAGTTACGCCATAGGGGACTACGAGCAGTACTTC; CDR3aa: CASSYAIGDYEQYF
d_gene: TRBD1; j_gene: TRBJ1-2; abundance: few; v_gene: TRBV9; CDR3nt: TGTGCCAGCAGCGTGAACAGGGGGCTGCAAGGCTACACCTTC; CDR3aa: CASSVNRGLQGYTF
d_gene: NA; j_gene: TRBJ2-1; abundance: NA; v_gene: TRBV6-6; CDR3nt: TGTGCCAGCAGCGAGTCCATTGTGGCTTCCTACAATGAGCAGTTCTTC; CDR3aa: CASSESIVASYNEQFF
d_gene: NA; j_gene: TRBJ2-1; abundance: NA; v_gene: TRBV4-3; CDR3nt: TGCGCCAGCAGCCAAGACGTCGGGGCTGAGCAGTTCTTC; CDR3aa: CASSQDVGAEQFF
d_gene: TRBD2; j_gene: TRBJ2-3; abundance: few; v_gene: TRBV20-1; CDR3nt: TGCAGTGCTAGACCGGGACTAGCTGCAGATACGCAGTATTTT; CDR3aa: CSARPGLAADTQYF
d_gene: NA; j_gene: TRBJ2-2; abundance: NA; v_gene: TRBV12-3/TRBV12-4; CDR3nt: TGTGCCAGCAGTTTAGTAGCTTTCGCGAACACCGGGGAGCTGTTTTTT; CDR3aa: CASSLVAFANTGELFF
d_gene: TRBD1; j_gene: TRBJ2-1; abundance: few; v_gene: TRBV14; CDR3nt: TGTGCCAGCAGCCGCCGGGACAGGGCCTACAATGAGCAGTTCTTC; CDR3aa: CASSRRDRAYNEQFF
d_gene: TRBD1; j_gene: TRBJ1-6; abundance: NA; v_gene: TRBV12-3/TRBV12-4; CDR3nt: TGTGCCAGCAGTTCCGCGGGACAGGGGGCTTCACCCCTCCACTTT; CDR3aa: CASSSAGQGASPLHF
d_gene: NA; j_gene: TRBJ2-5; abundance: NA; v_gene: TRBV6-2/TRBV6-3; CDR3nt: TGTGCCAGCAGTTACTCTGGGCTAGTCCCGTACTTC; CDR3aa: CASSYSGLVPYF
d_gene: TRBD2; j_gene: TRBJ2-1; abundance: NA; v_gene: TRBV5-5; CDR3nt: TGTGCCAGCAGCTTAGGCGGGAGTGGAGACAATGAGCAGTTCTTC; CDR3aa: CASSLGGSGDNEQFF
d_gene: NA; j_gene: TRBJ1-2; abundance: few; v_gene: TRBV29-1; CDR3nt: TGCAGCGTAGAACAGGGTACCTATGGCTACACCTTC; CDR3aa: CSVEQGTYGYTF
d_gene: TRBD1; j_gene: TRBJ2-4; abundance: few; v_gene: TRBV29-1; CDR3nt: TGCAGCGTTAAGCAGGGGGTGGGTGAGCAGTACTTC; CDR3aa: CSVKQGVGEQYF
d_gene: NA; j_gene: TRBJ2-7; abundance: NA; v_gene: TRBV2; CDR3nt: TGTGCCAGCAGGACACCCAGGACCTCCTACGAGCAGTACTTC; CDR3aa: CASRTPRTSYEQYF
d_gene: TRBD2; j_gene: TRBJ2-3; abundance: NA; v_gene: TRBV11-1; CDR3nt: TGTGCCGGCAGCTCTCTGGAGCGGGGGGATAGCACAGATACGCAGTATTTT; CDR3aa: CAGSSLERGDSTDTQYF
d_gene: NA; j_gene: TRBJ1-5; abundance: NA; v_gene: TRBV6-2/TRBV6-3; CDR3nt: TGTGCCAGCAGTTACTCGATAATCAGGGGAGGCAATCAGCCCCAGCATTTT; CDR3aa: CASSYSIIRGGNQPQHF
d_gene: NA; j_gene: TRBJ2-4; abundance: NA; v_gene: TRBV15; CDR3nt: TGTGCCACCAGCAGAGATAGGGGTACCAAAAACATTCAGTACTTC; CDR3aa: CATSRDRGTKNIQYF
d_gene: NA; j_gene: TRBJ2-5; abundance: NA; v_gene: TRBV5-1; CDR3nt: TGCGCCAGCAGCCGGGGCGGCGGGACTCAAGAGACCCAGTACTTC; CDR3aa: CASSRGGGTQETQYF
d_gene: TRBD1; j_gene: TRBJ1-6; abundance: NA; v_gene: TRBV27; CDR3nt: TGTGCCAGAACATCGACAGGGGCTAATTCACCCCTCCACTTT; CDR3aa: CARTSTGANSPLHF
d_gene: NA; j_gene: TRBJ2-7; abundance: NA; v_gene: TRBV29-1; CDR3nt: TGCAGCGTTGGGGGCCCCTCCTACGAGCAGTACTTC; CDR3aa: CSVGGPSYEQYF
d_gene: NA; j_gene: TRBJ2-3; abundance: NA; v_gene: TRBV11-2; CDR3nt: TGTGCCAGCAGCCGGCAGGGCACCACAGATGCGCAGTATTTT; CDR3aa: CASSRQGTTDAQYF
d_gene: NA; j_gene: TRBJ2-7; abundance: NA; v_gene: TRBV24-1; CDR3nt: TGTGCCACCAGTGACTCTAAGAACGAGCAGTACTTC; CDR3aa: CATSDSKNEQYF
d_gene: TRBD2; j_gene: TRBJ2-3; abundance: few; v_gene: TRBV6-2/TRBV6-3; CDR3nt: TGTGCCAGCAGTTACACCAGCGGGGGGTACACAGATACGCAGTATTTT; CDR3aa: CASSYTSGGYTDTQYF
d_gene: TRBD1; j_gene: TRBJ2-7; abundance: NA; v_gene: TRBV4-2; CDR3nt: TGTGCCAGCGCGGGGACAGGGAGTTCCTACGAGCAGTACTTC; CDR3aa: CASAGTGSSYEQYF